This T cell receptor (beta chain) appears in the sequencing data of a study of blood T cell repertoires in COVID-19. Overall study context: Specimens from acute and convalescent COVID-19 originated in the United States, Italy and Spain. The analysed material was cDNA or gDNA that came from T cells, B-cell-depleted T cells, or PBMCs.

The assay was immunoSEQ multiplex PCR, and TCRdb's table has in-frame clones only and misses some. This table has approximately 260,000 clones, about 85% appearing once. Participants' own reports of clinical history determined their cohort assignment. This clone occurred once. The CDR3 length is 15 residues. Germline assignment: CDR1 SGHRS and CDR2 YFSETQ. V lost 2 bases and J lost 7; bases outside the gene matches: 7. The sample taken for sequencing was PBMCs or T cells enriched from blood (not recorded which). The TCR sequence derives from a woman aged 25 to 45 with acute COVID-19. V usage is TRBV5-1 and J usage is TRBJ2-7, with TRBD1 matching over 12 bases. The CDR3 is CASSFPGQGAREQYF. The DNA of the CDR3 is TGCGCCAGCAGCTTCCCGGGACAGGGGGCTCGGGAGCAGTACTTC.